The 29 T cell receptor beta chains listed next were all sequenced from one sample in a study of blood T cell repertoires in COVID-19 (dated by TCRdb to about 2020). Library preparation employed the immunoSEQ multiplex PCR assay. The immuneACCESS repertoire file appears here via TCRdb, limited to in-frame rearrangements. These files lack a portion of the clones; in checked studies, under half of the deficit traces to unresolved V genes, and the cause of the others is not known. Counted in this sample were a few hundred thousand clones; around 83% of them appeared once. The biggest ten clones account for roughly 6.2% of the sample. Sequencing used PBMCs or T cells enriched from blood (not recorded which). The receptors derive from a woman aged 40 to 50 who had recovered from COVID-19.

The sample holds a few counts of this clone. The chain employs TRBV29-1 and TRBJ2-7, with 12 bases matching TRBD2. There are 13 residues in the CDR3. Germline lookup yields CDR1 SQVTM and CDR2 ANQGSEA. V gave up 5 bases and J gave up 5 bases; unmatched junction bases: 4. CDR3 nucleotides: TGCAGCGTTCGACTAGCGGGAGTAAACGAGCAGTACTTC. The encoded protein is CSVRLAGVNEQYF.

The chain combines TRBV29-1 with TRBJ1-1, with D possibly matching TRBD1 (6 bases). The CDR3 covers 13 residues. V shed 3 bases and J shed 3 bases, with 11 bases lying between them. Germline loops: CDR1 SQVTM, CDR2 ANQGSEA. This CDR3 is CSVDWGLHTEAFF. The CDR3 DNA follows: TGCAGCGTTGACTGGGGGCTACACACTGAAGCTTTCTTT.

The rearrangement links TRBV6-5 to TRBJ1-6; D uncertain. Between the trimmed V and J ends, which lost 7 bases and 7 bases, there was a span of 17 bases. Germline-derived CDR1 and CDR2 are MNHEY and SVGAGI. The CDR3 has 15 residues. CDR3 coding DNA: TGTGCCAGCACCAGACGGCGGGGTCAAAATTCACCCCTCCACTTT. Translating it yields CASTRRRGQNSPLHF.

The chain combines TRBV19 with TRBJ2-2; D remains unclear. CDR3 length: 13 residues. Looked up from germline, CDR1 is LNHDA and CDR2 is SQIVND (reference sequence). V gave up 5 bases and J gave up 2 bases, with 6 bases separating them. The CDR3 loop is CASSAYNTGELFF. CDR3 DNA sequence: TGTGCCAGTAGTGCCTACAACACCGGGGAGCTGTTTTTT.

The chain joins TRBV28 to TRBJ2-7; 7 bases line up with TRBD1. The CDR3 spans 15 residues. Germline trimming cut 6 bases from V and 2 bases from J; bases unmatched to any gene: 10. Germline V gene sequence: CDR1 MDHEN, CDR2 SYDVKM. The CDR3 spells CASRGPGQLAYEQYF. For the CDR3, the DNA is TGTGCCAGCAGGGGACCGGGACAGTTAGCCTACGAGCAGTACTTC.

This clone was seen just once. The chain has TRBV4-1 and TRBJ1-2; 7 bases align to TRBD1. CDR1 and CDR2 (germline): MGHRA, YSYEKL. V trimming: 3 bases; J trimming: 0 bases; junction bases outside the gene matches: 13. This CDR3 has 18 amino acids. The CDR3, as DNA: TGCGCCAGCAGCCAGGATCGGGACAGCTATGAAGCTAACTATGGCTACACCTTC. It is translated as CASSQDRDSYEANYGYTF.

The chain uses TRBV7-9 and TRBJ2-3, with TRBD2 matching over 8 bases. The CDR3 is made up of 16 amino acids. V was pared by 3 bases and J by 4 bases, with 9 bases of the junction left unmatched. The germline V gene has CDR1 SEHNR and CDR2 FQNEAQ (reference sequence). The CDR3 region is CASSLTGGQIPDTQYF. CDR3 bases: TGTGCCAGCAGCTTGACGGGAGGGCAAATTCCAGATACGCAGTATTTT.

Written as DNA, the CDR3 is TGTGCCACCAGCAGAGACAACTATTACAATGAGCAGTTCTTC. It yields the protein CATSRDNYYNEQFF. The chain couples TRBV15 to TRBJ2-1; D unresolved. Germline V gene sequence: CDR1 LNHNV, CDR2 YYDKDF (reference sequence). The CDR3 length is 14 residues. V was pared by 0 bases and J by 4 bases, with 7 bases between.

The V and J genes are TRBV27 and TRBJ2-1, with 16 bases identical to TRBD2. The V gene's germline CDR1 is MNHEY and CDR2 SMNVEV (reference sequence). J lost 10 bases, V lost 9 bases, and 3 bases had no gene match. CDR3 size: 13 residues. The CDR3 nucleotides read TGTGCCAGACCGGGACTAGCGGGAGGGGAGCAGTTCTTC. This encodes CARPGLAGGEQFF.

In this sample, this clone turned up once. The genes are TRBV7-8 and TRBJ2-1, with D possibly being TRBD2 (6 bases). The CDR3 length is 16 residues. Germline CDR1 is SGHVS and CDR2 is FQNEAQ. V was trimmed by 0 bases and J by 0 bases, leaving 9 bases between them. DNA for the CDR3: TGTGCCAGCAGCTTAGCGGGACTCAACTCCTACAATGAGCAGTTCTTC. As protein: CASSLAGLNSYNEQFF.

In DNA form, the CDR3 reads TGTGCCAGCAGCAACAGGGGGAGGGTCACAGATACGCAGTATTTT. Encoded protein: CASSNRGRVTDTQYF. V usage is TRBV7-2 and J usage is TRBJ2-3, with D perhaps matching TRBD1 (8 bases). V lost 5 bases to trimming and J lost 2 bases, with 14 bases between them. CDR3 size: 15 residues. The germline gives CDR1 SGHTA, CDR2 FQGNSA.

This chain connects TRBV19 to TRBJ1-1; D perhaps matches TRBD1 (5 bases). Germline CDR1 is LNHDA and CDR2 is SQIVND (reference sequence). Trimming shortened V by 3 bases and J by 0 bases, and 14 bases separated the two germline ends. The CDR3 extends over 16 amino acids. This CDR3 is CASSISIGGMNTEAFF. CDR3 sequence (DNA): TGTGCCAGTAGTATCTCCATCGGGGGGATGAACACTGAAGCTTTCTTT.

The rearrangement joins TRBV4-3 to TRBJ2-3, with TRBD1 matching 10 bases. Germline V gene data show CDR1 as LGHNA and CDR2 as YSLEER. J lost 4 bases, V lost 1 base, and 5 bases had no gene match. This CDR3 is 16 amino acids long. The CDR3 sequence: CASSQGGTGEADTQYF. The CDR3 DNA reads TGCGCCAGCAGCCAAGGAGGGACAGGGGAGGCAGATACGCAGTATTTT.

The DNA for the CDR3 is TGTGCCAGCAGCCCCGCCAAGACAGGAGGCAATCAGCCCCAGCATTTT. Amino acid sequence: CASSPAKTGGNQPQHF. The V and J genes are TRBV5-8 and TRBJ1-5; D is perhaps TRBD1 (6 bases). V lost 4 bases and J lost 2, with 16 bases in between. The CDR3 is 16 amino acids. CDR1 and CDR2 from the germline V gene are SGHTS and YDEGEE.

This clone was counted only a few times. CDR3 protein: CASSETGTGGSYEQYV. CDR3 in DNA: TGCGCCAGCAGTGAGACCGGGACAGGGGGCTCCTACGAGCAGTACGTC. The V and J genes are TRBV10-1 and TRBJ2-7, with 11 nucleotides matching TRBD1. J was trimmed by 0 bases and V by 2 bases; bases with no gene match: 3. Germline assignment: CDR1 WNHNN and CDR2 SYGVQD (reference sequence). The CDR3 is 16 amino acids.

The chain combines TRBV6-6 with TRBJ1-1, with a possible D match to TRBD1 (6 bases). The germline gives CDR1 MNHNY, CDR2 SVGAGI (reference sequence). V lost 5 bases, J lost 2 bases, and 12 bases lay in between. This CDR3 is 14 amino acids long. The CDR3, as DNA: TGTGCCAGCAGTCTTCCGGGACACAACACTGAAGCTTTCTTT. Its protein product is CASSLPGHNTEAFF.

V gene TRBV30 combines with J gene TRBJ2-2; 8 nucleotides align to TRBD1. The length of the CDR3 is 14 residues. The germline V gene has CDR1 GTSNPN and CDR2 SVGIG (reference sequence). J gave up 6 bases and V 0 bases, and 3 bases lay outside the gene matches. Here the CDR3 DNA reads TGTGCCTGGAGTGTCCGACAGGGGTCCGGGGAGCTGTTTTTT. It codes for CAWSVRQGSGELFF.

CDR3 nucleotide sequence: TGTGCCAGCAGCCAAGAGAAACTCGGGACTACGAACACCGGGGAGCTGTTTTTT. It yields the protein CASSQEKLGTTNTGELFF. The genes are TRBV7-2 and TRBJ2-2, with TRBD2 matching over 7 bases. This CDR3 spans 18 amino acids. The germline V gene has CDR1 SGHTA and CDR2 FQGNSA. V lost 5 bases to trimming and J lost 0 bases; unmatched junction nucleotides: 12.

J is TRBJ1-4 and V is TRBV24-1; the D is unclear. CDR3 size: 14 residues. Trimming took 7 bases from V and 8 from J, leaving 16 bases between them. Looked up from germline, CDR1 is KGHDR and CDR2 is SFDVKD. Written as DNA, the CDR3 is TGTGCCACCAGGTATCACCCGGGTCGCGAAAAACTGTTTTTT. Amino acid sequence: CATRYHPGREKLFF.

The V call is TRBV10-3, the J call TRBJ1-2, with a possible D match to TRBD1 (6 bases). Deletions cut 4 bases from V and 7 bases from J, with 13 bases between. Germline-derived CDR1 and CDR2 are ENHRY and SYGVKD. CDR3 length equals 13 residues. CDR3: CAISGTGPIGYTF. CDR3 sequence (DNA): TGTGCCATCAGTGGCACAGGGCCCATTGGCTACACCTTC.

The genes are TRBV12-3 or TRBV12-4 and TRBJ2-3, with a possible D match to TRBD2 (5 bases). The CDR3 has 11 residues. The ends were cut back, 6 bases at V and 9 bases at J, with 10 bases in the middle. The CDR3 protein is CASSLRVTQYF. The CDR3 DNA reads TGTGCCAGCAGCTTGAGGGTAACGCAGTATTTT.

The V gene is TRBV6-5, the J gene TRBJ2-1; tentative D call: TRBD2 (5 bases). The V gene's germline CDR1 is MNHEY and CDR2 SVGAGI. Trimming stripped 6 bases from V and 9 bases from J, with 18 bases between. This CDR3 region has 14 residues. The CDR3 sequence is CASRRLPQVGEQFF. The CDR3 nucleotides read TGTGCCAGCAGGAGACTACCCCAGGTCGGTGAGCAGTTCTTC.

V usage is TRBV6-5 and J usage is TRBJ2-2; D call uncertain. This CDR3 spans 14 amino acids. The V end lost 4 bases, the J end lost 4 bases, and 10 bases lay between the germline ends. The germline CDR1 and CDR2 sequences are MNHEY and SVGAGI. The CDR3 sequence is CASSLNSPTGELFF. CDR3 DNA: TGTGCCAGCAGTTTAAACTCACCCACCGGGGAGCTGTTTTTT.

This chain links TRBV19 with TRBJ2-1; 13 positions match TRBD2. This CDR3 comprises 16 residues. With 4 bases clipped from V and 3 bases from J, the junction kept 3 bases outside the gene matches. Per germline, CDR1 LNHDA and CDR2 SQIVND (reference sequence). The DNA for the CDR3 is TGTGCCAGTAGTACGCGACTAGCGGGAGGCTACAATGAGCAGTTCTTC. Residues: CASSTRLAGGYNEQFF.

The chain employs TRBV7-3 and TRBJ2-5, with a possible D match to TRBD2 (6 bases). From germline, CDR1 is SGHTA and CDR2 FQGTGA. Trimming pared 4 bases from V and 3 bases from J, leaving 9 bases between. This CDR3 has 13 residues. For the CDR3, the DNA is TGTGCCAGCAGCTCCCCGGGAGAAGAGACCCAGTACTTC. Its translation: CASSSPGEETQYF.

This clone was seen more than once but under ten times. The rearrangement joins TRBV19 to TRBJ1-6, with 7 bases fitting TRBD1. The CDR3 runs 15 residues. V shed 5 bases and J 7 bases; nucleotides not matched to a gene: 8. Germline CDR1 and CDR2: LNHDA and SQIVND (reference sequence). CDR3 residues: CASSYRGAMNSPLHF. The DNA for the CDR3 is TGTGCCAGTAGTTACAGGGGAGCTATGAATTCACCCCTCCACTTT.

V usage is TRBV28 and J usage is TRBJ2-3, with D possibly TRBD2 on 5 matching bases. The CDR3 totals 13 residues. CDR1 is MDHEN and CDR2 is SYDVKM in the germline V gene. Trimming left V 6 bases short and J 9 bases short, with 16 bases between. The CDR3 DNA reads as TGTGCCAGCAGATATCACAGAGGGCGGACGCAGTATTTT. Its protein product is CASRYHRGRTQYF. The variable domain in full, completed from reference TRBV28 and TRBJ2-3, reads DVKVTQSSRYLVKRTGEKVFLECVQDMDHENMFWYRQDPGLGLRLIYFSYDVKMKEKGDIPEGYSVSREKKERFSLILESASTNQTSMYLCASRYHRGRTQYFGPGTRLTVL.

A single count supports this clone. J is TRBJ2-6 and V is TRBV5-1; 10 nucleotides match TRBD1. The CDR3 spans 17 residues. Germline V gene sequence: CDR1 SGHRS, CDR2 YFSETQ. Trimming removed 4 bases from V and 3 bases from J; junction bases left unmatched: 7. In nucleotides, the CDR3 is TGCGCCAGCAGCCCCCGGGACAGGGGTGGTGGGGCCAACGTCCTGACTTTC. Translated, it gives CASSPRDRGGGANVLTF.

The rearrangement links TRBV27 to TRBJ2-1; 7 nucleotides line up with TRBD1. This CDR3 has 15 residues. Germline V lookup: CDR1 MNHEY, CDR2 SMNVEV (reference sequence). V shed 3 bases, J shed 4 bases, and the junction held 6 bases outside the gene matches. The CDR3 DNA reads TGTGCCAGCAGTTTGGGACAGAATGCTTACAATGAGCAGTTCTTC. As protein: CASSLGQNAYNEQFF.